The present T cell receptor (beta chain) was sequenced within a study of identical twins. The CDR3 spans 14 residues. Germline CDR1 and CDR2: LNHDA and SQIVND (reference sequence). Losses at the gene ends were 9 bases for V and 2 bases for J; bases not matched to a gene: 7. A single record per CDR3 protein comes from TCRdb applying MiXCR to the 5' RACE reads. Among approximately 700,000 distinct CDR3 sequences listed, around 6% were seen once. Findings and caveats of the study: For monozygotic twins, models underestimated out-of-frame TCR alpha sharing. In beta out-of-frame sequences, the excess sharing between twins was weaker.

About this clonotype: What it recognizes is unknown.

The rearrangement links TRBV19 to TRBJ2-3, with 8 bases matching TRBD2. The sequence derives from a man younger than 35 in good health. The sample taken for sequencing was naive T cells sorted from blood. CDR3 protein: CASRERGFTDTQYF. The CDR3 DNA sequence: TGTGCCAGCAGGGAGCGGGGGTTCACAGATACGCAGTATTTT.